The clone carrying this TCR beta chain was found once. The record originates from a study of cytomegalovirus exposure and HLA in healthy donors. CDR3 length equals 18 residues. The V and J ends lost 1 base and 0 bases, in that order; junction bases with no gene match: 6. Per the germline V gene, CDR1 is SGHVS and CDR2 is FQNEAQ. Separation from the roughly 670-subject first cohort characterized the roughly 110-subject validation cohort, to which the donors belonged. Measured with immunoSEQ multiplex PCR; TCRdb has only the in-frame clones, and not every one. Among tens of thousands of clones listed, 90% were seen once.

The source is a man between 18 and 29 years old in good health and CMV-seronegative. Sample: PBMCs. V usage is TRBV7-8 and J usage is TRBJ2-1, with 10 bases matching TRBD2. CDR3 sequence: CASSLVASGSTSYNEQFF. For the CDR3, the DNA is TGTGCCAGCAGCTTAGTCGCTAGCGGGAGTACCTCCTACAATGAGCAGTTCTTC. Looking up the rest from reference TRBV7-8 and TRBJ2-1 gives the full variable domain: GAGVSQSPRYKVAKRGQDVALRCDPISGHVSLFWYQQALGQGPEFLTYFQNEAQLDKSGLPSDRFFAERPEGSVSTLKIQRTQQEDSAVYLCASSLVASGSTSYNEQFFGPGTRLTVL.